Listed below are T cell receptor beta chains from one sample, sequenced in a study of cytomegalovirus exposure and HLA in healthy donors. The table came from immunoSEQ multiplex PCR; TCRdb's copy has only in-frame clones and leaves some out. The sample has 150,000 to 170,000 clones; approximately 69% are singletons. Sequencing was done on a sample of PBMCs. The receptors were sampled from a man younger than 40 in good health and CMV-seronegative. Each CDR3 is given with its conserved first and last residue. The order of the fields is V gene, D gene, clone size, J gene, CDR3 DNA, CDR3 protein. A D gene is named only where the DNA matches it firmly. The size of a clone is reported for some rows only, either as once, few or many, or as a class for expanded clones.

v_gene: TRBV2; d_gene: -; abundance: -; j_gene: TRBJ1-5; CDR3nt: TGTGCCAGCAGTGAGAATAGGGGAAATCAGCCCCAGAATTTT; CDR3aa: CASSENRGNQPQNF
v_gene: TRBV5-1; d_gene: TRBD1; abundance: -; j_gene: TRBJ1-3; CDR3nt: TGCGCCAGCAGCTTGGGGGACAGCACTGGAAACACCATATATTTT; CDR3aa: CASSLGDSTGNTIYF
v_gene: TRBV5-1; d_gene: TRBD1; abundance: -; j_gene: TRBJ2-5; CDR3nt: TGCGCCAGCGGTTCGGGGACAGGTGGAGAGACCCAGTACTTC; CDR3aa: CASGSGTGGETQYF
v_gene: TRBV5-6; d_gene: TRBD1; abundance: -; j_gene: TRBJ2-5; CDR3nt: TGTGCCAGCAGCTTGGCAGGGGGCCGAGAGACCCAGTACTTC; CDR3aa: CASSLAGGRETQYF
v_gene: TRBV6-5; d_gene: TRBD2; abundance: -; j_gene: TRBJ2-1; CDR3nt: TGTGCCAGCAGCCGAACTAGCGGGGGGGCGAATGAGCAGTTCTTC; CDR3aa: CASSRTSGGANEQFF
v_gene: TRBV28; d_gene: -; abundance: -; j_gene: TRBJ2-7; CDR3nt: TGTGCCAGCAGTCGGGTAGGACAGATAGACACCTACGAGCAGTACTTC; CDR3aa: CASSRVGQIDTYEQYF
v_gene: TRBV7-2; d_gene: -; abundance: few; j_gene: TRBJ2-3; CDR3nt: TGTGCCAGCAGCTTTCAGGGGAGCACAGATACGCAGTATTTT; CDR3aa: CASSFQGSTDTQYF
v_gene: TRBV6-1; d_gene: TRBD2; abundance: -; j_gene: TRBJ2-3; CDR3nt: TGTGCCAGCAGGCCTCAGCGGGGCGGGGCAGATACGCAGTATTTT; CDR3aa: CASRPQRGGADTQYF
v_gene: TRBV11-2; d_gene: -; abundance: few; j_gene: TRBJ1-3; CDR3nt: TGTGCCAGCAGCCGGGACAACTCTGGAAACACCATATATTTT; CDR3aa: CASSRDNSGNTIYF
v_gene: TRBV5-1; d_gene: -; abundance: -; j_gene: TRBJ1-1; CDR3nt: TGCGCCAGCAGCCTCCAGACAGGGAACACTGAAGCTTTCTTT; CDR3aa: CASSLQTGNTEAFF
v_gene: TRBV6-6; d_gene: -; abundance: -; j_gene: TRBJ2-1; CDR3nt: TGTGCCAGCAGTTATCCCGAGGGAGAGCAGTTCTTC; CDR3aa: CASSYPEGEQFF
v_gene: TRBV27; d_gene: -; abundance: -; j_gene: TRBJ2-4; CDR3nt: TGTGCCACAGGCGGGGGCATCGGAAACATTCAGTACTTC; CDR3aa: CATGGGIGNIQYF
v_gene: TRBV28; d_gene: -; abundance: few; j_gene: TRBJ1-1; CDR3nt: TGTGCCAGCAGTTTATTCACAGGGACTGAAGCTTTCTTT; CDR3aa: CASSLFTGTEAFF
v_gene: TRBV7-6; d_gene: TRBD2; abundance: -; j_gene: TRBJ2-3; CDR3nt: TGTGCCAGCAGCTTAGCGTGGGGGGGGGAAAGAACAGATACGCAGTATTTT; CDR3aa: CASSLAWGGERTDTQYF
v_gene: TRBV28; d_gene: TRBD2; abundance: -; j_gene: TRBJ2-1; CDR3nt: TGTGCCAGTCTAATAGCGGGGGGCCCCCACAATGAGCAGTTCTTC; CDR3aa: CASLIAGGPHNEQFF
v_gene: TRBV11-2; d_gene: -; abundance: -; j_gene: TRBJ1-1; CDR3nt: TGTGCCAGCAGCCCAATCACAGGAGTGAACACTGAAGCTTTCTTT; CDR3aa: CASSPITGVNTEAFF
v_gene: TRBV28; d_gene: -; abundance: -; j_gene: TRBJ1-1; CDR3nt: TGTGCCAGCAGTCGGGGTAATGGGGTGAACACTGAAGCTTTCTTT; CDR3aa: CASSRGNGVNTEAFF
v_gene: TRBV29-1; d_gene: TRBD1; abundance: -; j_gene: TRBJ1-2; CDR3nt: TGCAGCGTTGAATGGGCGGTGTTCTTAGGGGACAGGGTTACTGGCTACACCTTC; CDR3aa: CSVEWAVFLGDRVTGYTF
v_gene: TRBV6-5; d_gene: TRBD1; abundance: -; j_gene: TRBJ2-3; CDR3nt: TGTGCCAGCAGTTCACAGGGGTTAACAGATACGCAGTATTTT; CDR3aa: CASSSQGLTDTQYF
v_gene: TRBV4-3; d_gene: TRBD2; abundance: -; j_gene: TRBJ2-2; CDR3nt: TGCGCCAGCAGCCAAGCACTAGCGGGGGGGAACACCGGGGAGCTGTTTTTT; CDR3aa: CASSQALAGGNTGELFF
v_gene: TRBV5-1; d_gene: TRBD1; abundance: -; j_gene: TRBJ2-2; CDR3nt: TGCGCCAGCAGCTCAAGGGGACAGGCGAACACCGGGGAGCTGTTTTTT; CDR3aa: CASSSRGQANTGELFF
v_gene: TRBV9; d_gene: -; abundance: -; j_gene: TRBJ2-3; CDR3nt: TGTGCCAGCAGCACCCAGTCGCGCACAGATACGCAGTATTTT; CDR3aa: CASSTQSRTDTQYF
v_gene: TRBV5-4; d_gene: TRBD2; abundance: -; j_gene: TRBJ2-5; CDR3nt: TGTGCCAGCAGCTTGGTTAGCGGGGGGCTACAAGAGACCCAGTACTTC; CDR3aa: CASSLVSGGLQETQYF
v_gene: TRBV5-1; d_gene: -; abundance: few; j_gene: TRBJ2-7; CDR3nt: TGCGCCTCTAGAACGGGACATTTAACCTACGAGCAGTACTTC; CDR3aa: CASRTGHLTYEQYF
v_gene: TRBV30; d_gene: -; abundance: -; j_gene: TRBJ2-6; CDR3nt: TGTGCCTGGGGCAGGGGCGCTGGGGCCAACGTCCTGACTTTC; CDR3aa: CAWGRGAGANVLTF
v_gene: TRBV4-3; d_gene: TRBD1; abundance: few; j_gene: TRBJ2-6; CDR3nt: TGCGCCAGCAGCCAAGAAGGGTGGGACAGGGGACCTGGGGCCAACGTCCTGACTTTC; CDR3aa: CASSQEGWDRGPGANVLTF
v_gene: TRBV11-2; d_gene: TRBD1; abundance: -; j_gene: TRBJ1-4; CDR3nt: TGTGCCAGCAGCGAAGGGACAGCTAATGAAAAACTGTTTTTT; CDR3aa: CASSEGTANEKLFF
v_gene: TRBV6-1; d_gene: TRBD1; abundance: -; j_gene: TRBJ2-7; CDR3nt: TGTGCCAGCATGGGACAGCGTCCCACCTACGAGCAGTACTTC; CDR3aa: CASMGQRPTYEQYF
v_gene: TRBV12-2; d_gene: -; abundance: few; j_gene: TRBJ2-7; CDR3nt: TGTGCAAGTCGCCCGACAATGAGCTCCTACGAGCAGTACTTC; CDR3aa: CASRPTMSSYEQYF
v_gene: TRBV7-9; d_gene: -; abundance: few; j_gene: TRBJ1-2; CDR3nt: TGTGCCAGCAGCTTCGGGGGTTGGAGCTATGGCTACACCTTC; CDR3aa: CASSFGGWSYGYTF
v_gene: TRBV6-6; d_gene: TRBD2; abundance: -; j_gene: TRBJ2-3; CDR3nt: TGTGCCAGCAGTTCGGGGGGTATAGCAGATACGCAGTATTTT; CDR3aa: CASSSGGIADTQYF
v_gene: TRBV28; d_gene: -; abundance: -; j_gene: TRBJ1-1; CDR3nt: TGTGCCGGGAGACGGGGGAACACTGAAGCTTTCTTT; CDR3aa: CAGRRGNTEAFF
v_gene: TRBV6-4; d_gene: -; abundance: -; j_gene: TRBJ2-6; CDR3nt: TGTGCCAGCAGTGACCCCAGGTCTGGGGCCAACGTCCTGACTTTC; CDR3aa: CASSDPRSGANVLTF
v_gene: TRBV7-9; d_gene: -; abundance: -; j_gene: TRBJ1-2; CDR3nt: TGTGCCAGCAGCTCGACCGAGGACTATGGCTACACCTTC; CDR3aa: CASSSTEDYGYTF
v_gene: TRBV27; d_gene: TRBD2; abundance: -; j_gene: TRBJ2-5; CDR3nt: TGTGCCAGCAGTTTTTTTCTAGCGGGGGGCCAAGAGACCCAGTACTTC; CDR3aa: CASSFFLAGGQETQYF
v_gene: TRBV5-1; d_gene: TRBD2; abundance: few; j_gene: TRBJ2-1; CDR3nt: TGCGCCAGCAGCCTACTAGCGGACAATGAGCAGTTCTTC; CDR3aa: CASSLLADNEQFF
v_gene: TRBV7-8; d_gene: -; abundance: -; j_gene: TRBJ1-6; CDR3nt: TGTGCCAGCAGCTTAGCGAGTACGGCGGCCCGTTCACCCCTCCACTTT; CDR3aa: CASSLASTAARSPLHF
v_gene: TRBV5-3; d_gene: -; abundance: -; j_gene: TRBJ2-1; CDR3nt: TGTGCCAGAAGGACAGACAGTTTACCTTACAATGAGCAGTTCTTC; CDR3aa: CARRTDSLPYNEQFF
v_gene: TRBV30; d_gene: TRBD1; abundance: -; j_gene: TRBJ2-1; CDR3nt: TGTGCCTGGAGTGCGACAGGGTTAAGGAATGAGCAGTTCTTC; CDR3aa: CAWSATGLRNEQFF
v_gene: TRBV19; d_gene: TRBD1; abundance: once; j_gene: TRBJ1-4; CDR3nt: TGTGCCAGTAGTAAGGGACAGGGCACATCTGAAAAACTGTTTTTT; CDR3aa: CASSKGQGTSEKLFF
v_gene: TRBV9; d_gene: -; abundance: -; j_gene: TRBJ1-1; CDR3nt: TGTGCCAGCAGCGAGGGGGGGGGCACTGAAGCTTTCTTT; CDR3aa: CASSEGGGTEAFF
v_gene: TRBV19; d_gene: TRBD1; abundance: -; j_gene: TRBJ2-7; CDR3nt: TGTGCCAGTAGTCCACGACAGGGCTCCTACTACGAGCAGTACTTC; CDR3aa: CASSPRQGSYYEQYF
v_gene: TRBV18; d_gene: TRBD1; abundance: -; j_gene: TRBJ2-5; CDR3nt: TGTGCCAGCTCACCACCGGGACAGGGAGGGGAGACCCAGTACTTC; CDR3aa: CASSPPGQGGETQYF
v_gene: TRBV28; d_gene: TRBD1; abundance: once; j_gene: TRBJ1-5; CDR3nt: TGTGCCAGCAGTACCGGACAGGGGGAGGCTAACGATCAGCCCCAGCATTTT; CDR3aa: CASSTGQGEANDQPQHF
v_gene: TRBV30; d_gene: -; abundance: -; j_gene: TRBJ1-1; CDR3nt: TGTGCCTGGGAGAGAGGGGGCACTGAAGCTTTCTTT; CDR3aa: CAWERGGTEAFF
v_gene: TRBV30; d_gene: TRBD1; abundance: -; j_gene: TRBJ1-1; CDR3nt: TGTGCCTGGCGGGACAGGGGAAGAGCTTTCTTT; CDR3aa: CAWRDRGRAFF